Following are 17 T cell receptor beta chains from one sample sequenced in a study of blood T cell repertoires in COVID-19. Profiled with immunoSEQ multiplex PCR; TCRdb holds only in-frame clones, not every one. The table shows roughly 110,000 clones, with roughly 85% occurring only once. Sequencing was performed on peripheral blood. These receptors were taken from a woman aged 60-70 years with COVID-19, enrolled during active disease.

The gene calls are TRBV7-8 and TRBJ1-3; no reliable D call. The CDR3 sequence is 14 residues long. Germline V lookup: CDR1 SGHVS, CDR2 FQNEAQ. V was pared by 5 bases and J by 0 bases, with 8 bases between. Written as DNA, the CDR3 is TGTGCCAGCAGCCTAGTCTCCTCTGGAAACACCATATATTTT. Translating gives CASSLVSSGNTIYF.

Only one count was recorded for this clone. The chain has TRBV5-5 and TRBJ2-1; 9 bases fit TRBD1. The CDR3 has 14 amino acids. Germline V gene data show CDR1 as SGHKS and CDR2 as YYEKEE (reference sequence). The V gene end was trimmed by 9 bases and the J gene end by 2 bases; junction bases not matched to a gene: 6. CDR3: CATTGTGTYNEQFF. CDR3 sequence (DNA): TGTGCCACCACCGGGACAGGGACCTACAATGAGCAGTTCTTC. The variable domain in full, completed from reference TRBV5-5 and TRBJ2-1, reads DAGVTQSPTHLIKTRGQQVTLRCSPISGHKSVSWYQQVLGQGPQFIFQYYEKEERGRGNFPDRFSARQFPNYSSELNVNALLLGDSALYLCATTGTGTYNEQFFGPGTRLTVL.

In this sample, this clone turned up once. The rearrangement uses TRBV19 and TRBJ1-3; 7 bases agree with TRBD1. V lost 6 bases to trimming and J lost 2 bases; unmatched junction nucleotides: 1. Germline lookup yields CDR1 LNHDA and CDR2 SQIVND (reference sequence). This CDR3 has 13 amino acids. The CDR3 is CASRDRAGNTIYF. Written as DNA, the CDR3 is TGTGCCAGTAGAGACAGGGCTGGAAACACCATATATTTT.

The J gene is TRBJ2-2, the V gene TRBV7-3, with TRBD1 identical over 7 bases. The CDR3 contains 13 residues. Germline V gene data show CDR1 as SGHTA and CDR2 as FQGTGA. J lost 5 bases, V lost 10 bases, and 7 bases had no gene match. The CDR3 DNA reads as TGTGCCACGAGGACAGGAGATACCGGGGAGCTGTTTTTT. Its protein product is CATRTGDTGELFF.

The V gene is TRBV6-5, the J gene TRBJ1-1; D is undetermined. The CDR3 length is 12 residues. V was cut by 6 bases and J by 5 bases, with 10 bases left in between. Germline CDR1 and CDR2: MNHEY and SVGAGI. In nucleotides, the CDR3 is TGTGCCAGCAGAATAGGAGAAACTGAAGCTTTCTTT. Translated: CASRIGETEAFF.

This chain uses TRBV5-4 with TRBJ2-3; 7 bases line up with TRBD2. The germline V gene encodes CDR1 SGHNT and CDR2 YYREEE (reference sequence). V dropped 4 bases and J dropped 2; count of bases not matched to a gene: 10. This CDR3 comprises 16 residues. CDR3 amino acids: CASSPLSGVYTDTQYF. The CDR3 bases are TGTGCCAGCAGCCCCCTCAGCGGGGTTTACACAGATACGCAGTATTTT.

The V and J genes are TRBV6-1 and TRBJ1-2; D uncertain. The V end was cut by 2 bases, the J end by 8 bases, with 18 bases between. The V gene's germline CDR1 is MNHNS and CDR2 SASEGT. The CDR3 is 15 amino acids. Here the CDR3 reads CASSELGDNWFGYTF. The CDR3 DNA is TGTGCCAGCAGTGAACTCGGTGACAATTGGTTCGGCTACACCTTC.

The table lists this clone with a count of one. The rearrangement links TRBV7-9 to TRBJ2-1, with 10 bases identical to TRBD1. This CDR3 has 17 residues. CDR1 SEHNR and CDR2 FQNEAQ come from the germline V gene (reference sequence). The V segment lost 5 bases and the J segment 4 bases; nucleotides outside the gene matches: 11. The DNA of the CDR3 is TGTGCCAGCAGCCGTGTTTGGGACAGGGGTTATTACAATGAGCAGTTCTTC. It yields the protein CASSRVWDRGYYNEQFF.

V usage is TRBV29-1 and J usage is TRBJ2-7; tentative D call: TRBD1 (6 bases). The length of the CDR3 is 13 residues. V was clipped by 4 bases and J by 4 bases, with 14 bases between them. The germline gives CDR1 SQVTM, CDR2 ANQGSEA. The CDR3 nucleotides read TGCAGCGTTGCCCCCCAGGGGAAATACGAGCAGTACTTC. Translated, it gives CSVAPQGKYEQYF.

V is TRBV7-3 and J is TRBJ2-1; 7 bases agree with TRBD1. J lost 0 bases, V lost 3 bases, and 11 bases had no gene match. The CDR3 has 18 amino acids. CDR1 and CDR2 from the germline V gene are SGHTA and FQGTGA. CDR3 coding DNA: TGTGCCAGCAGCTTGGACAGGACCCCCCCTTTCTCCTACAATGAGCAGTTCTTC. Its protein product is CASSLDRTPPFSYNEQFF.

This clone was seen a single time. CDR3 nucleotides: TGTGCCAGCAGCTTGGCCGCGGGACTAGACCAAGAGACCCAGTACTTC. Its translation: CASSLAAGLDQETQYF. V and J are TRBV5-4 and TRBJ2-5, with TRBD2 matching 8 bases. This CDR3 is built from 16 residues. With V trimmed by 0 bases and J by 0 bases, 4 bases remained unmatched. CDR1 SGHNT and CDR2 YYREEE come from the germline V gene (reference sequence).

The chain combines TRBV12-1 with TRBJ1-5; TRBD1 is the table's D call and was not checked against the DNA. TRBV12-1 is termed a pseudogene. The CDR3 has 16 residues. The CDR3 protein is CASSFAPRVNNQPQHF. The CDR3 bases are TGTGCCAGCAGCTTTGCGCCCAGGGTTAACAATCAGCCCCAGCATTTT.

In its sample, this clone was seen once. The identical CDR3 is also encoded by other nucleotide sequences in the sample. The gene calls are TRBV18 and TRBJ1-1; D remains unclear. This CDR3 comprises 15 residues. The germline V gene has CDR1 KGHSH and CDR2 LQKENI. Trimming took 0 bases from V and 0 from J, leaving 8 bases between them. The CDR3 DNA reads TGTGCCAGCTCACCACCGTACAGATTGAACACTGAAGCTTTCTTT. The encoded protein is CASSPPYRLNTEAFF.

The genes are TRBV7-2 and TRBJ2-7, with TRBD1 identical over 7 bases. V was pared by 1 base and J by 2 bases, with 5 bases of the junction left unmatched. Germline CDR1 and CDR2: SGHTA and FQGNSA. The CDR3 length is 15 residues. This chain's CDR3 is CASSLELQGTYEQYF. CDR3 in DNA: TGTGCCAGCAGCTTAGAGCTACAGGGGACCTACGAGCAGTACTTC. Combining the CDR3 with reference TRBV7-2 and TRBJ2-7 gives the whole variable domain GAGVSQSPSNKVTEKGKDVELRCDPISGHTALYWYRQSLGQGLEFLIYFQGNSAPDKSGLPSDRFSAERTGGSVSTLTIQRTQQEDSAVYLCASSLELQGTYEQYFGPGTRLTVT.

This clone appeared a few times. The chain is built from TRBV5-4 and TRBJ2-5; 9 bases align to TRBD1. The V gene end was trimmed by 3 bases and the J gene end by 2 bases; junction bases not matched to a gene: 5. The V gene's germline CDR1 is SGHNT and CDR2 YYREEE (reference sequence). The CDR3 has 15 amino acids. CDR3 nucleotide sequence: TGTGCCAGCAGCTCCGGGACAGGGAAACAAGAGACCCAGTACTTC. Translation gives CASSSGTGKQETQYF.

This clone is a singleton in its sample. This sequence joins TRBV24-1 and TRBJ2-3; D possibly corresponds to TRBD1 (6 bases). The CDR3 contains 12 residues. The V gene's germline CDR1 is KGHDR and CDR2 SFDVKD. V was pared by 1 base and J by 14 bases, with 12 bases between. The CDR3 region is CATSDLAQGWYF. The DNA of the CDR3 is TGTGCCACCAGTGATTTAGCGCAGGGGTGGTATTTT.

The chain couples TRBV3-1 (or the pseudogene TRBV3-2) to TRBJ1-1; 8 positions agree with TRBD1. Germline assignment: CDR1 LGHDT and CDR2 YNNKEL (reference sequence). The trim removed 4 bases at V and 2 bases at J, leaving 9 bases unmatched. This CDR3 comprises 16 residues. The CDR3 protein is CASSLWGTGRNTEAFF. In DNA form, the CDR3 reads TGTGCCAGCAGCCTATGGGGGACAGGCCGTAACACTGAAGCTTTCTTT.